This T cell receptor (beta chain) is from a study of shared clonotypes between healthy human individuals. Study-wide context: Three plates each covered CD4 naive and memory; CD8 naive two, CD8 memory one.

Findings and caveats of the study: A reduction in generation probabilities was seen for non-shared clonotypes relative to those shared by all four donors.

Notes on this clone: Its antigen is still unknown.

Only Caucasian adults living in Nashville, Tennessee served as donors. Profiled with immunoSEQ multiplex PCR; TCRdb holds only in-frame clones, not every one. The sample consists of around 700,000 clones, around 78% of them appearing once. Germline V gives CDR1 SGHNT, CDR2 YYREEE (reference sequence). The V gene lost 0 bases and the J gene lost 5 bases, with 14 bases spanning the gap. The CDR3 spans 15 residues. Sequenced material: memory CD4+ T cells sorted from blood. Subset defined: CD45RA-negative fraction. The origin of this receptor is a woman younger than 45 in good health. This chain connects TRBV5-4 to TRBJ1-1; the D is unclear. CDR3 DNA: TGTGCCAGCAGCTTGGTGGCAGCTCGAAGTACTGAAGCTTTCTTT. It encodes CASSLVAARSTEAFF.